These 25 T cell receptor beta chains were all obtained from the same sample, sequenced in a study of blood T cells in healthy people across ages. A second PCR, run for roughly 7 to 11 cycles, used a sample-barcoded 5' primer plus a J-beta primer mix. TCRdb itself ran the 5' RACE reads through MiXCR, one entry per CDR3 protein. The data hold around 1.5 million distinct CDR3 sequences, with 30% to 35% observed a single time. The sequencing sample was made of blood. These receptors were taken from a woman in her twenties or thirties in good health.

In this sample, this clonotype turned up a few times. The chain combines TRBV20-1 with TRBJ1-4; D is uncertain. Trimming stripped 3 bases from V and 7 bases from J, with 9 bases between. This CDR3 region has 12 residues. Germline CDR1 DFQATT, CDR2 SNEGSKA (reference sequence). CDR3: CSASRSLEKLFF. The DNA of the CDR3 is TGCAGTGCTAGTAGGTCTCTTGAAAAACTGTTTTTT.

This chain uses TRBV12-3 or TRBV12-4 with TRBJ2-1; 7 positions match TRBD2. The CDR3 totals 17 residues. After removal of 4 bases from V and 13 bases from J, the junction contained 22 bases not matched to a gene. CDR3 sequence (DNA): TGTGCCAGCAGTTCCCGCCCTTTGACTAGCCTCGGGGAGACCCAGTTCTTC. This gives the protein CASSSRPLTSLGETQFF.

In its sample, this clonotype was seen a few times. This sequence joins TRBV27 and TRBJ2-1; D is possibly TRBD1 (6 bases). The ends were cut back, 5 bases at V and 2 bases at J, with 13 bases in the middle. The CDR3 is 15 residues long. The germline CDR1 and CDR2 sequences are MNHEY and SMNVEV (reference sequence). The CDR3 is CASSVTGNPYNEQFF. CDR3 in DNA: TGTGCCAGCAGTGTAACAGGGAACCCCTACAATGAGCAGTTCTTC.

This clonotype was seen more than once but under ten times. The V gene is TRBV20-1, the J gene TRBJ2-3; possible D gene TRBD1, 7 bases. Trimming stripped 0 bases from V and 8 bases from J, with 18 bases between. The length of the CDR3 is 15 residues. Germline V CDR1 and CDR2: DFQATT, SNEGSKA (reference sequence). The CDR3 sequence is CSARERQGGISTQYF. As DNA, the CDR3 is TGCAGTGCTAGAGAGAGACAGGGAGGAATCAGTACGCAGTATTTT.

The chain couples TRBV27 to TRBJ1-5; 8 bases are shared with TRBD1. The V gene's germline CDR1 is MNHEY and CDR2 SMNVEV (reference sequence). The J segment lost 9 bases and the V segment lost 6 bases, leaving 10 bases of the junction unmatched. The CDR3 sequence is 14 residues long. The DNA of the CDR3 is TGTGCCAGCAGGCAACAGGGGGTGGTAGGGCCCCAGCATTTT. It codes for CASRQQGVVGPQHF.

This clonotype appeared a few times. CDR3 bases: TGTGCCAGCAGCCCCTTCCCGGAGGTGCGGAGGAGCTCCTACAATGAGCAGTTCTTC. This sequence encodes CASSPFPEVRRSSYNEQFF. The V call is TRBV6-2 or TRBV6-3, the J call TRBJ2-1; tentative D call: TRBD2 (5 bases). With 6 bases removed from V and 0 bases from J, the gap between germline ends came to 24 bases. Germline lookup yields CDR1 MNHEY and CDR2 SVGEGT. There are 19 residues in the CDR3.

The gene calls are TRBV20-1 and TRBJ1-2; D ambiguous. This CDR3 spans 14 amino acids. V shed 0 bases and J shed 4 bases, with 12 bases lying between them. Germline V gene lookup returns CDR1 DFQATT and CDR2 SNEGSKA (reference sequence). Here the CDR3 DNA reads TGCAGTGCTAGAGATCTGACCAGCGCCTATGGCTACACCTTC. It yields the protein CSARDLTSAYGYTF.

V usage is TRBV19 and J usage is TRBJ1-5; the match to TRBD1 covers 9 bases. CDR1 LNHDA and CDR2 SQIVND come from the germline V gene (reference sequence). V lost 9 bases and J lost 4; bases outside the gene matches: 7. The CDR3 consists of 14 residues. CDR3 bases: TGTGCCAGCCGACAGGGGGGATGGAATCAGCCCCAGCATTTT. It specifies CASRQGGWNQPQHF.

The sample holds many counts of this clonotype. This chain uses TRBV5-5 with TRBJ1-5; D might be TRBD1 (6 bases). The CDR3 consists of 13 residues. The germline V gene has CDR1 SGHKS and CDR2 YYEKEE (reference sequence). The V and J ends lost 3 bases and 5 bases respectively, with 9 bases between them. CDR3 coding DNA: TGTGCCAGCAGCTCCTCAGGGGATCAGCCCCAGCATTTT. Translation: CASSSSGDQPQHF.

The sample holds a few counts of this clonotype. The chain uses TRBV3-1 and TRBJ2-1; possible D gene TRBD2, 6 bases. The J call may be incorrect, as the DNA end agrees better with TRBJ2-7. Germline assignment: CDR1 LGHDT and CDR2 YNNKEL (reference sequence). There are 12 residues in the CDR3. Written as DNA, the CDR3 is TGTGCCAGCTCCCAGGAGGGTAATGAGCAGTACTTC. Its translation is CASSQEGNEQYF.

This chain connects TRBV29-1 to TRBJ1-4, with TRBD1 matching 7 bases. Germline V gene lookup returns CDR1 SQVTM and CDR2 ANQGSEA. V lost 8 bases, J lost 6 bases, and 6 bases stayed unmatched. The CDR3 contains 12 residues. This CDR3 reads CSSAGGDEKLFF. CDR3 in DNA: TGCAGCTCCGCAGGGGGGGATGAAAAACTGTTTTTT.

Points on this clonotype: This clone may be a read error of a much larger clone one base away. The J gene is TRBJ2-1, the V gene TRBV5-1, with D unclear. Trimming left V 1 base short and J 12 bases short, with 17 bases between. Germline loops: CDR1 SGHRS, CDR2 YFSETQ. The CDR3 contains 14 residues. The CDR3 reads CASSLSSMDDVQFF. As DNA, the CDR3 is TGCGCCAGCAGCTTGTCCAGTATGGACGATGTGCAGTTCTTC.

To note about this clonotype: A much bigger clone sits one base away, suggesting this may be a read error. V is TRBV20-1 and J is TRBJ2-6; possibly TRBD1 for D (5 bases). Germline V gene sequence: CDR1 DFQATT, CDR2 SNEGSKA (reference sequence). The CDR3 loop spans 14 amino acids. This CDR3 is CSARDLSGANVPTF. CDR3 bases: TGCAGTGCTAGAGACCTCTCTGGGGCCAACGTCCCGACTTTC.

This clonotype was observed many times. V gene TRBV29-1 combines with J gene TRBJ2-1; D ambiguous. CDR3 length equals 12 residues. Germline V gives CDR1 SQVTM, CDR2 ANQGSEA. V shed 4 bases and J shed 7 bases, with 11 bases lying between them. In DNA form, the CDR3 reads TGCAGCGTTGGTTTTAGGGTTAATGAGCAGTTCTTC. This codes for CSVGFRVNEQFF.

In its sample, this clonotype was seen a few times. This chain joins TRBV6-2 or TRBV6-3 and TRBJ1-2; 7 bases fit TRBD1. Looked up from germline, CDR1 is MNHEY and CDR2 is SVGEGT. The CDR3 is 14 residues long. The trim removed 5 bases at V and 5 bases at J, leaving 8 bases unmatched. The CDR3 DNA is TGTGCCAGCAGTACCGGGACAGCTTCTTATGGCTACACCTTC. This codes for CASSTGTASYGYTF.

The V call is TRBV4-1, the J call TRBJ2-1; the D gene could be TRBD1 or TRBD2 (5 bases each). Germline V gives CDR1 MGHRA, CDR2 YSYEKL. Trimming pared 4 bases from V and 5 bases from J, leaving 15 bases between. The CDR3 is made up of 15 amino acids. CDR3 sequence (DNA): TGCGCCAGCAGCCCCCCGGGACCGCACGACAATGAGCAGTTCTTC. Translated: CASSPPGPHDNEQFF.

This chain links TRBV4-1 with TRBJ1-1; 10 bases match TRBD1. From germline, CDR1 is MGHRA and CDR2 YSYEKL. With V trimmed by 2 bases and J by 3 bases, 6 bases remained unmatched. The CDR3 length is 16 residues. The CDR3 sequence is CASSQRPGTGDTEAFF. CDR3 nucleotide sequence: TGCGCCAGCAGCCAACGTCCCGGGACAGGGGACACTGAAGCTTTCTTT.

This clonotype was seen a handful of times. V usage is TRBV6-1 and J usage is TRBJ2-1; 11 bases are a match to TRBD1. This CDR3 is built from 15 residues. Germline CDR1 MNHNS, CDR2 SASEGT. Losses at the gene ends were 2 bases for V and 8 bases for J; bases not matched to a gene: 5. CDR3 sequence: CASSEPGQGVDEQFF. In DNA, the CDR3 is TGTGCCAGCAGTGAACCGGGACAGGGGGTGGATGAGCAGTTCTTC.

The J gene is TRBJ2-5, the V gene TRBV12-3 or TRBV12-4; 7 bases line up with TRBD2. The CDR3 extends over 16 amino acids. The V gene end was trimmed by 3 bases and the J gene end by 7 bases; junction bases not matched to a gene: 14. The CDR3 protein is CASSLGEGYGIATQYF. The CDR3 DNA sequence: TGTGCCAGCAGTTTGGGGGAGGGCTATGGGATCGCGACCCAGTACTTC.

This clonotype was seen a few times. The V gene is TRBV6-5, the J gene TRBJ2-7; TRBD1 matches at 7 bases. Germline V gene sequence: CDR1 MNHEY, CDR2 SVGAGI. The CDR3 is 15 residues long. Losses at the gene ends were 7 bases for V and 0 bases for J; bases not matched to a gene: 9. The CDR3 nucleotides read TGTGCCAGCACCATACGACAGGGTTTCTCCTACGAGCAGTACTTC. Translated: CASTIRQGFSYEQYF.

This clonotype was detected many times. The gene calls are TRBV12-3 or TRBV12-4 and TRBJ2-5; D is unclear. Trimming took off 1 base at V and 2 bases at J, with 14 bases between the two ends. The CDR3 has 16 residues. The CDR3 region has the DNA TGTGCCAGCAGTTTAGGCGTAGAAACGCTACAAGAGACCCAGTACTTC. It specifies CASSLGVETLQETQYF.

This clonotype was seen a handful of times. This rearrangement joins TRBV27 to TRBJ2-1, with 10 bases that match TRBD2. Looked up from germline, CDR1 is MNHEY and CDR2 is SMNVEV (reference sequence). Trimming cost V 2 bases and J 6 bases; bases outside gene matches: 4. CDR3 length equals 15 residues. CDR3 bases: TGTGCCAGCAGTTTAACAGCGGGAGGGATCAATGAGCAGTTCTTC. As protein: CASSLTAGGINEQFF.

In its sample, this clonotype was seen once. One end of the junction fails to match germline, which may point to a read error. CDR3 amino acids: CVSSQERLMNTEAFF. The CDR3, as DNA: TGTGTCAGCAGCCAAGAGCGATTAATGAACACTGAAGCTTTCTTT. The chain employs TRBV14 and TRBJ1-1; D remains unclear. Germline CDR1 reads SGHDN; CDR2 reads FVKESK. This CDR3 spans 15 amino acids.

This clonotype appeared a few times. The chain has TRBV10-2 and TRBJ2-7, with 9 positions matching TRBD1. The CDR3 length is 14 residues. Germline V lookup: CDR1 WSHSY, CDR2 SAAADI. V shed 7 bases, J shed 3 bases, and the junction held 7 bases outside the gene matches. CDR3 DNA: TGCGCCAGCACTCCAGACAGGGGGAGCTACGAGCAGTACTTC. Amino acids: CASTPDRGSYEQYF.

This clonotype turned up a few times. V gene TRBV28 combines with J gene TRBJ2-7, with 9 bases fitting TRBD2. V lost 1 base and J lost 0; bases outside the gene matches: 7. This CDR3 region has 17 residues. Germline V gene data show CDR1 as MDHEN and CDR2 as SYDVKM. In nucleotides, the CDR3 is TGTGCCAGCAGTTTATCCCCACTAGCGGGTAGCTCCTACGAGCAGTACTTC. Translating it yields CASSLSPLAGSSYEQYF.